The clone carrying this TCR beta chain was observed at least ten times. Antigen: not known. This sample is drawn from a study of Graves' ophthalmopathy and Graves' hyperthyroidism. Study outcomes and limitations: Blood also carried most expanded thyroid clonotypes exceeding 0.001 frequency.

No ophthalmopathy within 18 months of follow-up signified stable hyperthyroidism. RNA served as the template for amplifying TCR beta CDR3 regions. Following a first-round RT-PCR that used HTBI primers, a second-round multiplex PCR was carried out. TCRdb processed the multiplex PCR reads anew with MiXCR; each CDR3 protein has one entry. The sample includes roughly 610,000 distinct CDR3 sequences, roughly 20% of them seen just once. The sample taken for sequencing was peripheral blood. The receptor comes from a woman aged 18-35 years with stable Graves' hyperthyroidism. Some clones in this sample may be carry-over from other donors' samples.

This CDR3 is CASSLIGQGNYGYTF. The CDR3 bases are TGTGCCAGCAGTTTAATAGGACAGGGGAACTATGGCTACACCTTC. The chain combines TRBV12-3 or TRBV12-4 with TRBJ1-2; 9 bases map to TRBD1. CDR3 length: 15 residues. With 2 bases clipped from V and 2 bases from J, the junction kept 3 bases outside the gene matches.